This TCR beta chain was identified during a study of identical twins. One entry per CDR3 protein results from TCRdb running MiXCR on the 5' RACE reads. The sample has 1.5 million to 2 million distinct CDR3 sequences, around a third seen once. This clonotype was picked up a small number of times. Germline-derived CDR1 and CDR2 are SGHTA and FQGNSA. The CDR3 has 15 residues. The V end was cut by 5 bases, the J end by 1 base, with 11 bases between. The TCR sequence derives from a newborn girl in good health. Material: cord blood. The chain combines TRBV7-2 with TRBJ1-4; unclear D gene. CDR3 sequence: CASSPTLETNEKLFF. CDR3 in DNA: TGTGCCAGCAGCCCGACGTTAGAAACTAATGAAAAACTGTTTTTT.